The rows below give T cell receptor beta chains drawn from one sample of a study of cytomegalovirus exposure and HLA in healthy donors. Some clones are missing from TCRdb's copy, which holds only in-frame ones; the method was immunoSEQ multiplex PCR. Counted here are more than 250,000 clones, around 87% occurring once; the ten biggest clones make up more than 0.9%. The sample comprised PBMCs. The receptors stem from a woman aged 25-40 years in good health and CMV-seropositive. Both conserved end residues are part of each CDR3. A D gene is named only where the DNA matches it firmly. Rows give clone size only sometimes, using once, few, many, or a class for an expanded clone.

V gene: TRBV6-5; D gene: NA; J gene: TRBJ2-1; clone size: once; CDR3 protein: CASLAPGYNEQFF; CDR3 DNA: TGTGCCAGTCTAGCCCCGGGGTACAATGAGCAGTTCTTC
V gene: TRBV28; D gene: TRBD1; J gene: TRBJ1-3; clone size: NA; CDR3 protein: CASSPGTAVHYTIYF; CDR3 DNA: TGTGCCAGCAGTCCCGGGACAGCGGTCCACTACACCATATATTTT
V gene: TRBV27; D gene: NA; J gene: TRBJ2-5; clone size: NA; CDR3 protein: CASSPTNKGETQYF; CDR3 DNA: TGTGCCAGCAGTCCTACTAACAAGGGGGAGACCCAGTACTTC
V gene: TRBV4-3; D gene: TRBD1; J gene: TRBJ1-4; clone size: NA; CDR3 protein: CASSQDTGARKLFF; CDR3 DNA: TGCGCCAGCAGCCAAGATACAGGGGCGCGGAAACTGTTTTTT
V gene: TRBV7-3; D gene: NA; J gene: TRBJ1-1; clone size: few; CDR3 protein: CASSPSLNTEAFF; CDR3 DNA: TGTGCCAGCAGCCCCTCACTGAACACTGAAGCTTTCTTT
V gene: TRBV13; D gene: NA; J gene: TRBJ2-1; clone size: NA; CDR3 protein: CASSRAVGSYNEQFF; CDR3 DNA: TGTGCCAGCAGCCGCGCAGTAGGCTCCTACAATGAGCAGTTCTTC
V gene: TRBV2; D gene: NA; J gene: TRBJ1-2; clone size: NA; CDR3 protein: CASATDILNYGYTF; CDR3 DNA: TGTGCCAGTGCGACAGACATATTAAACTATGGCTACACCTTC
V gene: TRBV2; D gene: TRBD1; J gene: TRBJ2-3; clone size: NA; CDR3 protein: CASSRGTGGTDTQYF; CDR3 DNA: TGTGCCAGCAGCCGTGGGACAGGGGGCACAGATACGCAGTATTTT
V gene: TRBV6-1; D gene: TRBD2; J gene: TRBJ2-2; clone size: NA; CDR3 protein: CASNTGTSTGELFF; CDR3 DNA: TGTGCCAGCAACACCGGGACTAGCACCGGGGAGCTGTTTTTT
V gene: TRBV6-6; D gene: NA; J gene: TRBJ1-1; clone size: NA; CDR3 protein: CASIGGQGTEAFF; CDR3 DNA: TGTGCCAGCATCGGGGGGCAGGGCACTGAAGCTTTCTTT
V gene: TRBV5-1; D gene: NA; J gene: TRBJ1-3; clone size: NA; CDR3 protein: CASSPPGSSSFSGNTIYF; CDR3 DNA: TGCGCCAGCAGCCCTCCAGGCAGCTCCTCCTTCTCTGGAAACACCATATATTTT
V gene: TRBV5-5; D gene: TRBD1; J gene: TRBJ2-7; clone size: NA; CDR3 protein: CASRYQTGPSYEQYF; CDR3 DNA: TGTGCCAGCAGGTACCAGACAGGGCCATCCTACGAGCAGTACTTC
V gene: TRBV29-1; D gene: NA; J gene: TRBJ2-1; clone size: once; CDR3 protein: CSVWGLGLSSYNEQFF; CDR3 DNA: TGCAGCGTTTGGGGTTTGGGTCTAAGCTCCTACAATGAGCAGTTCTTC
V gene: TRBV28; D gene: NA; J gene: TRBJ2-7; clone size: NA; CDR3 protein: CASSSLRGSSYEQYF; CDR3 DNA: TGTGCCAGCAGTTCCCTCAGGGGCAGCTCCTACGAGCAGTACTTC
V gene: TRBV7-9; D gene: TRBD1; J gene: TRBJ2-7; clone size: NA; CDR3 protein: CASSKGQGYYEQYF; CDR3 DNA: TGTGCCAGCAGCAAAGGACAGGGGTACTACGAGCAGTACTTC
V gene: TRBV4-3; D gene: NA; J gene: TRBJ2-7; clone size: NA; CDR3 protein: CASSQAGAPGEQYF; CDR3 DNA: TGCGCCAGCAGCCAAGCAGGGGCCCCAGGCGAGCAGTACTTC
V gene: TRBV9; D gene: TRBD2; J gene: TRBJ2-1; clone size: NA; CDR3 protein: CASSARGTSGYNEQFF; CDR3 DNA: TGTGCCAGCAGCGCCCGTGGGACTAGCGGTTACAATGAGCAGTTCTTC
V gene: TRBV11-2; D gene: TRBD2; J gene: TRBJ2-7; clone size: NA; CDR3 protein: CASSQTSGRAYEQYF; CDR3 DNA: TGTGCCAGCAGCCAGACTAGCGGGAGGGCATACGAGCAGTACTTC
V gene: TRBV29-1; D gene: NA; J gene: TRBJ2-7; clone size: NA; CDR3 protein: CSVGGDRPPYEQYF; CDR3 DNA: TGCAGCGTGGGGGGGGACAGACCACCCTACGAGCAGTACTTC
V gene: TRBV7-9; D gene: TRBD1; J gene: TRBJ2-7; clone size: NA; CDR3 protein: CASSLALATGTYEQYF; CDR3 DNA: TGTGCCAGCAGCTTAGCGCTCGCGACAGGGACCTACGAGCAGTACTTC
V gene: TRBV9; D gene: NA; J gene: TRBJ2-5; clone size: NA; CDR3 protein: CASSSSGGGEEAQYF; CDR3 DNA: TGTGCCAGCAGCTCTTCAGGGGGAGGTGAGGAGGCCCAGTACTTC
V gene: TRBV19; D gene: NA; J gene: TRBJ2-5; clone size: NA; CDR3 protein: CASSIREQETQYF; CDR3 DNA: TGTGCCAGTAGTATCCGGGAGCAAGAGACCCAGTACTTC
V gene: TRBV11-2; D gene: NA; J gene: TRBJ2-1; clone size: NA; CDR3 protein: CASSSWTTPYNEQFF; CDR3 DNA: TGTGCCAGCAGCTCATGGACTACACCCTACAATGAGCAGTTCTTC
V gene: TRBV7-8; D gene: TRBD2; J gene: TRBJ2-3; clone size: NA; CDR3 protein: CASSLRLAGLTDTQYF; CDR3 DNA: TGTGCCAGCAGCTTAAGGCTAGCGGGGCTCACAGATACGCAGTATTTT
V gene: TRBV5-1; D gene: TRBD2; J gene: TRBJ2-3; clone size: NA; CDR3 protein: CASSLDMRGAGDTQYF; CDR3 DNA: TGCGCCAGCAGCTTGGATATGCGGGGGGCTGGAGATACGCAGTATTTT
V gene: TRBV5-1; D gene: NA; J gene: TRBJ2-5; clone size: NA; CDR3 protein: CASSPASPSAETQYF; CDR3 DNA: TGCGCCAGCAGCCCTGCCAGCCCTAGTGCTGAGACCCAGTACTTC
V gene: TRBV5-1; D gene: TRBD2; J gene: TRBJ2-1; clone size: NA; CDR3 protein: CASSTGDYRNEQFF; CDR3 DNA: TGCGCCAGCAGCACCGGGGACTATAGGAATGAGCAGTTCTTC
V gene: TRBV19; D gene: TRBD1; J gene: TRBJ2-7; clone size: NA; CDR3 protein: CATSRQGGIDEQYF; CDR3 DNA: TGTGCCACCTCACGACAGGGTGGCATCGACGAGCAGTACTTC